These 17 T cell receptor beta chains were all obtained from the same sample, sequenced in a study of technical replicates of blood from a few donors. Clones were read by immunoSEQ multiplex PCR, and TCRdb kept only the in-frame ones, dropping some. The sample lists roughly 71,000 clones; 95% to 96% were seen once. The sequenced material came from T cells isolated from PBMCs. The source of these receptors is a human donor in good health.

This chain uses TRBV6-4 with TRBJ1-2; TRBD1 matches 10 bases. Germline trimming cut 6 bases from V and 3 bases from J; bases unmatched to any gene: 4. Per germline, CDR1 MRHNA and CDR2 SNTAGT. There are 14 residues in the CDR3. In nucleotides, the CDR3 is TGTGCCAGCAGAGCCGGACAGGGGGACTATGGCTACACCTTC. Its protein is CASRAGQGDYGYTF.

The V call is TRBV28, the J call TRBJ2-1; D unclear. Trimming removed 7 bases from V and 14 bases from J, with 18 bases in between. The CDR3 has 12 residues. Looked up from germline, CDR1 is MDHEN and CDR2 is SYDVKM. CDR3 region: CASTTVSQSKFF. The CDR3 nucleotides read TGTGCCAGCACCACGGTCTCCCAATCAAAGTTCTTC.

This chain uses TRBV4-1 with TRBJ1-3; D is unresolved. The V end lost 0 bases, the J end lost 0 bases, and 12 bases lay between the germline ends. CDR1 is MGHRA and CDR2 is YSYEKL in the germline V gene. CDR3 size: 17 residues. The CDR3 here is CASSQDPARVSGNTIYF. The CDR3 DNA is TGCGCCAGCAGCCAAGATCCCGCTCGGGTCTCTGGAAACACCATATATTTT.

The chain couples TRBV7-9 to TRBJ1-1; D gene uncertain. The CDR3 contains 14 residues. Between the trimmed V and J ends, which lost 0 bases and 7 bases, there was a span of 12 bases. Germline CDR1 SEHNR, CDR2 FQNEAQ (reference sequence). CDR3 protein: CASSLAGVGNEAFF. Written as DNA, the CDR3 is TGTGCCAGCAGCTTAGCCGGGGTAGGAAATGAAGCTTTCTTT.

The gene calls are TRBV7-8 and TRBJ2-7, with a tentative D call TRBD1 (5 bases). CDR3 size: 15 residues. Germline V CDR1 and CDR2: SGHVS, FQNEAQ. V was shortened by 5 bases and J by 5 bases, with 19 bases between the two germline ends. The CDR3: CASSRYGAGQDEQYF. The CDR3 region has the DNA TGTGCCAGCAGCCGCTATGGGGCTGGTCAAGACGAGCAGTACTTC.

CDR3 nucleotides: TGTGCCAGCAGCCTTGGGACAGGGACCTCTTATGAGCAGTTCTTC. This encodes CASSLGTGTSYEQFF. The genes are TRBV9 and TRBJ2-1, with 9 bases matching TRBD1. The CDR3 is 15 amino acids. Germline CDR1 SGDLS, CDR2 YYNGEE. Germline trimming cut 4 bases from V and 8 bases from J; bases unmatched to any gene: 10.

The chain has TRBV7-2 and TRBJ2-4; 15 positions agree with TRBD2. After removal of 4 bases from V and 6 bases from J, the junction contained 4 bases not matched to a gene. Germline V gene sequence: CDR1 SGHTA, CDR2 FQGNSA. The CDR3 totals 16 residues. The DNA of the CDR3 is TGTGCCAGCAGCTCGCGGACTAGCGGGAGGGGAAACATTCAGTACTTC. This codes for CASSSRTSGRGNIQYF. Variable domain in full (rest from reference TRBV7-2 and TRBJ2-4): GAGVSQSPSNKVTEKGKDVELRCDPISGHTALYWYRQSLGQGLEFLIYFQGNSAPDKSGLPSDRFSAERTGGSVSTLTIQRTQQEDSAVYLCASSSRTSGRGNIQYFGAGTRLSVL.

V and J are TRBV7-9 and TRBJ2-2; D unresolved. This CDR3 has 15 amino acids. V was cut by 4 bases and J by 2 bases, with 11 bases left in between. CDR1 is SEHNR and CDR2 is FQNEAQ in the germline V gene (reference sequence). CDR3 sequence: CASSSRSPNTGELFF. The CDR3 bases are TGTGCCAGCAGCTCACGGAGTCCTAACACCGGGGAGCTGTTTTTT.

This clone occurred once. The gene calls are TRBV14 and TRBJ2-7; 7 bases are shared with TRBD1. J lost 2 bases, V lost 3 bases, and 10 bases had no gene match. The CDR3 totals 16 residues. Germline lookup yields CDR1 SGHDN and CDR2 FVKESK. This CDR3 reads CASSHDFRDSPYEQYF. CDR3 coding DNA: TGTGCCAGCAGCCATGACTTCCGGGACAGTCCCTACGAGCAGTACTTC. The whole variable domain, remainder taken from reference TRBV14 and TRBJ2-7, is EAGVTQFPSHSVIEKGQTVTLRCDPISGHDNLYWYRRVMGKEIKFLLHFVKESKQDESGMPNNRFLAERTGGTYSTLKVQPAELEDSGVYFCASSHDFRDSPYEQYFGPGTRLTVT.

The chain couples TRBV2 to TRBJ2-3, with 10 nucleotides matching TRBD1. With V trimmed by 3 bases and J by 4 bases, 4 bases remained unmatched. Germline loops: CDR1 SNHLY, CDR2 FYNNEI. The CDR3 is 15 amino acids. CDR3 nucleotides: TGTGCCAGCAGTGAGTCGACAGGGGGCCCAGATACGCAGTATTTT. Amino acids: CASSESTGGPDTQYF.

The V call is TRBV5-8, the J call TRBJ2-5, with 9 bases fitting TRBD1. The CDR3 contains 17 residues. Germline lookup yields CDR1 SGHTS and CDR2 YDEGEE. Trimming at V came to 5 bases and at J to 5 bases, leaving 16 bases not matched to a gene. Written as DNA, the CDR3 is TGTGCCAGCAGGGGATGGGACGGGACAGGGATAATGGAGACCCAGTACTTC. Amino acid sequence: CASRGWDGTGIMETQYF.

The chain uses TRBV18 and TRBJ2-1; TRBD2 is a possible D gene (7 bases). The V end was cut by 0 bases, the J end by 0 bases, with 9 bases between. Germline CDR1 reads KGHSH; CDR2 reads LQKENI. The CDR3 loop spans 16 amino acids. CDR3 sequence: CASSPPGGGSYNEQFF. In DNA, the CDR3 is TGTGCCAGCTCACCACCGGGAGGGGGCTCCTACAATGAGCAGTTCTTC.

This clone appeared once. J is TRBJ1-1 and V is TRBV2; possibly TRBD1 for D (6 bases). CDR1 SNHLY and CDR2 FYNNEI come from the germline V gene. The V end was cut by 2 bases, the J end by 10 bases, with 14 bases between. The CDR3 has 13 residues. The CDR3 nucleotides read TGTGCCAGCAGTGAAAGGGGGACAATTGCAGCTTTCTTT. Translation: CASSERGTIAAFF.

J is TRBJ1-1 and V is TRBV12-5, with D unresolved. The germline V and J ends were trimmed by 1 base and 0 bases, with 21 bases remaining between them. There are 19 residues in the CDR3. Germline-derived CDR1 and CDR2 are LGHNT and FRNRAP. The CDR3 reads CASGLAMTARPFMNTEAFF. The CDR3 nucleotides read TGTGCTAGTGGTTTGGCAATGACTGCCCGTCCTTTTATGAACACTGAAGCTTTCTTT.

V and J are TRBV10-1 and TRBJ2-7, with TRBD2 matching over 8 bases. Losses at the gene ends were 6 bases for V and 3 bases for J; bases not matched to a gene: 10. The CDR3 totals 15 residues. Germline V gene lookup returns CDR1 WNHNN and CDR2 SYGVQD (reference sequence). In DNA form, the CDR3 reads TGCGCCAGCAGCGACTTGGGGACTAGTGTCTACGAGCAGTACTTC. This gives the protein CASSDLGTSVYEQYF.

In regard to this clone: At one end the junction does not follow the germline gene, possibly because of a read error. The V and J genes are TRBV11-2 and TRBJ1-2; tentative D call: TRBD1 (5 bases). The CDR3 loop spans 12 amino acids. Germline V gives CDR1 SGHAT, CDR2 FQNNGV. CDR3 sequence: CASSLGSEIRVF. The CDR3 DNA follows: TGTGCCAGCAGCTTAGGAAGTGAGATCAGGGTCTTC.

The rearrangement links TRBV27 to TRBJ2-1, with 10 bases lining up with TRBD2. Trimming at V came to 3 bases and at J to 2 bases, leaving 1 base not matched to a gene. Germline V gene data show CDR1 as MNHEY and CDR2 as SMNVEV (reference sequence). There are 15 residues in the CDR3. DNA of the CDR3: TGTGCCAGCAGTTTGCTAGCGGGGGCCTACAATGAGCAGTTCTTC. This encodes CASSLLAGAYNEQFF.